Presented here are 10 T cell receptor beta chains from one specimen sequenced in a study of T cell changes during pregnancy in multiple sclerosis. TCRdb's copy holds only in-frame clones and misses some; the assay was immunoSEQ multiplex PCR. Of tens of thousands of clones in the sample, more than 90% were seen once. This sample comprised peripheral blood, obtained in the second trimester of pregnancy. All receptors derive from a female donor with multiple sclerosis, enrolled in a pregnancy study.

The rearrangement joins TRBV29-1 to TRBJ2-2; D remains unclear. The germline gives CDR1 SQVTM, CDR2 ANQGSEA. The CDR3 has 12 amino acids. V dropped 6 bases and J dropped 6 bases, with 11 bases sitting between them. CDR3 loop: CSVRGNPGELFF. The CDR3 bases are TGCAGCGTCAGAGGCAATCCCGGGGAGCTGTTTTTT.

The genes are TRBV6-5 and TRBJ1-3; possibly TRBD1 for D (6 bases). The CDR3 is 13 residues long. V was shortened by 8 bases and J by 2 bases, with 10 bases between the two germline ends. Germline CDR1 MNHEY, CDR2 SVGAGI. The chain's CDR3 is CASAGGAGNTIYF. CDR3 in DNA: TGTGCCAGCGCGGGGGGCGCTGGAAACACCATATATTTT.

The chain couples TRBV2 to TRBJ1-5, with D possibly matching TRBD1 (5 bases). CDR1 is SNHLY and CDR2 is FYNNEI in the germline V gene. V was cut by 0 bases and J by 2 bases, with 11 bases left in between. The CDR3 spans 16 residues. The CDR3 loop is CASSEARQGGNQPQHF. The CDR3 DNA sequence: TGTGCCAGCAGTGAAGCGCGGCAGGGTGGCAATCAGCCCCAGCATTTT.

The chain's CDR3 is CASSGQGRNQPQHF. The CDR3 DNA reads as TGTGCCAGCAGTGGACAGGGACGCAATCAGCCCCAGCATTTT. The genes are TRBV6-6 and TRBJ1-5; TRBD1 matches 8 bases. From germline, CDR1 is MNHNY and CDR2 SVGAGI (reference sequence). V trimming: 5 bases; J trimming: 2 bases; junction bases outside the gene matches: 2. The CDR3 length is 14 residues.

The J gene is TRBJ2-1, the V gene TRBV10-3, with a weak D call TRBD1 (5 bases). CDR1 ENHRY and CDR2 SYGVKD come from the germline V gene. Trimming stripped 7 bases from V and 8 bases from J, with 15 bases between. The CDR3 is 13 amino acids. CDR3 amino acids: CAITFDWGDEQFF. The CDR3 region has the DNA TGTGCCATCACTTTCGACTGGGGCGATGAGCAGTTCTTC.

This chain uses TRBV6-1 with TRBJ1-1; D is perhaps TRBD1 (5 bases). Germline loops: CDR1 MNHNS, CDR2 SASEGT. V was pared by 0 bases and J by 5 bases, with 25 bases between. The CDR3 sequence is 19 residues long. CDR3 sequence (DNA): TGTGCCAGCAGTGAAGCGCTTACGGGGCAGGGAGGAACAAAAACTGAAGCTTTCTTT. Protein product: CASSEALTGQGGTKTEAFF.

The chain couples TRBV19 to TRBJ1-1; D remains ambiguous. V lost 0 bases and J lost 1, with 6 bases in between. CDR1 is LNHDA and CDR2 is SQIVND in the germline V gene (reference sequence). The CDR3 contains 14 residues. Here the CDR3 DNA reads TGTGCCAGTAGTATAGATCCTTCGAACACTGAAGCTTTCTTT. It encodes CASSIDPSNTEAFF.

The chain joins TRBV30 to TRBJ1-2; D remains unclear. CDR1 GTSNPN and CDR2 SVGIG come from the germline V gene (reference sequence). CDR3 length: 12 amino acids. V was cut by 0 bases and J by 6 bases, with 8 bases left in between. This CDR3 reads CAWSVNRDGYTF. The CDR3 nucleotides are TGTGCCTGGAGTGTAAATCGGGATGGCTACACCTTC.

V gene TRBV10-3 combines with J gene TRBJ2-1; D might be TRBD2 (5 bases). This CDR3 is built from 14 residues. Trimming cost V 2 bases and J 0 bases, with 5 bases left between them. Germline V gene lookup returns CDR1 ENHRY and CDR2 SYGVKD. The CDR3 bases are TGTGCCATCAGTGAGCGGGGCTCCTACAATGAGCAGTTCTTC. Protein: CAISERGSYNEQFF.

CDR3 bases: TGTGCCAGCGCCGGGACAGGGCTCTACGAGCAGTACTTC. It encodes CASAGTGLYEQYF. The chain recombines TRBV6-5 with TRBJ2-7; 9 bases match TRBD1. Germline V gene lookup returns CDR1 MNHEY and CDR2 SVGAGI. The V gene end was trimmed by 8 bases and the J gene end by 3 bases; junction bases not matched to a gene: 5. The CDR3 consists of 13 residues.